This TCR beta chain was found in a study of control samples from healthy donors and cancer patients (dated by TCRdb to about 2020). The CDR3, from cysteine to phenylalanine, totals 15 residues. The CDR3 DNA has 45 bases and is translated from base 1. V is clipped by 3 bases and J by 3 bases, and the sequence between their germline boundaries is 12 bases long. Sequences WSHSY (CDR1) and SAAADI (CDR2) are obtained from the germline V gene. The method behind the library was the immunoSEQ multiplex PCR assay. In its TCRdb copy, this immuneACCESS table keeps in-frame sequences only and misses some clones. Where compared with another copy, unresolved V genes explain less than half of these, and the others have no known cause. Across this sample there are 390,000 or so clones, with 90% seen only once. The top ten clonotypes cover more than 6% of the sample. A note on this clone: Its recognized antigen is unknown. Base qualities are not at hand, and no much larger clone is one base apart.

Sequenced material: PBMCs. The V gene is TRBV10-2 and the J gene is TRBJ1-5; the D gene is perhaps TRBD1, from 5 matching bases. The receptor was isolated from a man between 35 and 55 years old with head and neck cancer. The DNA sequence is given as TGCGCCAGCAGTGAATCGGGACCGGTCAATCAGCCCCAGCATTTT. Its protein product is CASSESGPVNQPQHF.